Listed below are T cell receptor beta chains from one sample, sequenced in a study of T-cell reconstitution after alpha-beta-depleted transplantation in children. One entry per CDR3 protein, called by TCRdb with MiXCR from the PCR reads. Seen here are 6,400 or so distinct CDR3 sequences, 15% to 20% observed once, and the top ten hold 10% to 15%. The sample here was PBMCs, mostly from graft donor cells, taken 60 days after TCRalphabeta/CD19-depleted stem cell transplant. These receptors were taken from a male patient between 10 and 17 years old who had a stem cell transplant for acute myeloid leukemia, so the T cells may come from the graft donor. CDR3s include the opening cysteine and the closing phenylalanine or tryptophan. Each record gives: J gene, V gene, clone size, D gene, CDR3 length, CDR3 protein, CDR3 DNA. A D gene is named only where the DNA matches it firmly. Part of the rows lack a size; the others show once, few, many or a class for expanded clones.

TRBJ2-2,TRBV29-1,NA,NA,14,CSVEGQPGAGELFF,TGCAGCGTTGAAGGCCAACCAGGCGCCGGGGAGCTGTTTTTT
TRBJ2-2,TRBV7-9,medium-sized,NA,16,CASSFSSRRGTGELFF,TGTGCCAGCAGCTTCTCCAGTCGGCGGGGCACCGGGGAGCTGTTTTTT
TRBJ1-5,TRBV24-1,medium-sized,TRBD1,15,CATSDGDRVNQPQHF,TGTGCCACCAGTGATGGGGACAGGGTCAATCAGCCCCAGCATTTT
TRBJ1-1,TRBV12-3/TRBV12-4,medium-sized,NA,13,CASSIGPNTEAFF,TGTGCCAGCAGTATAGGACCGAACACTGAAGCTTTCTTT
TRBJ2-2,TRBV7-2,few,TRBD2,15,CASSFPSGRAGELFF,TGTGCCAGCAGCTTCCCTAGCGGGAGGGCCGGGGAGCTGTTTTTT
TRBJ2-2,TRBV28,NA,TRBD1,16,CASSLTGLVNTGELFF,TGTGCCAGCAGTCTGACAGGGCTTGTGAACACCGGGGAGCTGTTTTTT
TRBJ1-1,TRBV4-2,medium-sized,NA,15,CASSQDLRAKTEAFF,TGTGCCAGCAGCCAAGATCTGAGGGCGAAGACTGAAGCTTTCTTT
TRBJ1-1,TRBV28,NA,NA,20,CASSLIPGAPQSWRLTEAFF,TGTGCCAGCAGTTTAATCCCAGGGGCGCCCCAGTCGTGGCGACTGACTGAAGCTTTCTTT
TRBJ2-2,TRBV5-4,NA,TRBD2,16,CASSKLLAGDTGELFF,TGTGCCAGCAGCAAACTATTAGCGGGAGACACCGGGGAGCTGTTTTTT
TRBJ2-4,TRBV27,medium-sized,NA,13,CASSSLAKNIQYF,TGTGCCAGCAGTTCGCTAGCCAAAAACATTCAGTACTTC
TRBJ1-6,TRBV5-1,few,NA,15,CASSLAFQENSPLHF,TGCGCCAGCAGCTTGGCCTTCCAGGAGAATTCACCCCTCCACTTT
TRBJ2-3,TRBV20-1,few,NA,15,CSARDQSRGTDTQYF,TGCAGTGCTAGAGATCAGAGCAGAGGCACAGATACGCAGTATTTT
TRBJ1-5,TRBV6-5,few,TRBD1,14,CASSPGQGYQPQHF,TGTGCCAGCAGTCCGGGACAGGGATATCAGCCCCAGCATTTT
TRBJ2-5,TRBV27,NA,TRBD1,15,CASSSYTGGQETQYF,TGTGCCAGCAGTTCCTACACAGGGGGGCAAGAGACCCAGTACTTC
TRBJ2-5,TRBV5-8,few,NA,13,CASSADLTETQYF,TGTGCCAGCAGCGCAGACCTCACGGAGACCCAGTACTTC
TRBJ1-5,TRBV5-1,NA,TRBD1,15,CASSLKGGEGQPQHF,TGCGCCAGCAGCTTGAAAGGGGGCGAGGGTCAGCCCCAGCATTTT
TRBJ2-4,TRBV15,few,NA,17,CATSRDLAGLAKNIQYF,TGTGCCACCAGCAGAGATCTGGCCGGCTTAGCCAAAAACATTCAGTACTTC
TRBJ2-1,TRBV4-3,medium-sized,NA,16,CASSPSLARSYNEQFF,TGCGCCAGCAGCCCCTCCCTAGCGCGCTCCTACAATGAGCAGTTCTTC
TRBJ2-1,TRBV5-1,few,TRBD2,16,CASSPDGGDSYNEQFF,TGCGCCAGCAGCCCGGACGGGGGGGACTCCTACAATGAGCAGTTCTTC
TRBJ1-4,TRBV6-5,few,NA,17,CASSYSGAGGGNEKLFF,TGTGCCAGCAGTTACTCGGGGGCGGGCGGGGGTAATGAAAAACTGTTTTTT
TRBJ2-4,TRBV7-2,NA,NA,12,CASSPRRDIQYF,TGTGCCAGCAGCCCCAGAAGGGACATTCAGTACTTC
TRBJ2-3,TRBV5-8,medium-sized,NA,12,CASNISPGTQYF,TGTGCCAGCAACATTTCCCCGGGTACGCAGTATTTT
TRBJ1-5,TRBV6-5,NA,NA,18,CASSPHRGRGYSNQPQHF,TGTGCCAGCAGTCCACATCGAGGGAGGGGGTATAGCAATCAGCCCCAGCATTTT
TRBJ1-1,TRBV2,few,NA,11,CASSRYTEAFF,TGTGCCAGCAGCCGTTACACTGAAGCTTTCTTT
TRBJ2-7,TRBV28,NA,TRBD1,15,CASSTSGTVSYEQYF,TGTGCCAGCAGTACCTCCGGGACAGTCTCCTACGAGCAGTACTTC
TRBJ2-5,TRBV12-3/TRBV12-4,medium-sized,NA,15,CASSQRLAPQETQYF,TGTGCCAGCAGTCAGAGGCTAGCCCCCCAAGAGACCCAGTACTTC
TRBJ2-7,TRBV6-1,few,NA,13,CASIGHFSYEQYF,TGTGCCAGCATTGGACATTTCTCCTACGAGCAGTACTTC
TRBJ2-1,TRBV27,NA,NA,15,CASSPPLSSYNEQFF,TGTGCCAGCAGCCCCCCTCTAAGCTCCTACAATGAGCAGTTCTTC
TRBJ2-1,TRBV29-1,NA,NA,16,CSVEGPGQPFVNEQFF,TGCAGCGTTGAAGGTCCCGGACAGCCCTTTGTCAATGAGCAGTTCTTC
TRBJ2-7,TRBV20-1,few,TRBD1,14,CSARHGGQVYEQYF,TGCAGTGCTAGACACGGGGGACAGGTCTACGAGCAGTACTTC
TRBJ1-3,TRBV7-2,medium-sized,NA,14,CASSPQGRGNTIYF,TGTGCCAGCAGCCCCCAGGGGAGGGGAAACACCATATATTTT
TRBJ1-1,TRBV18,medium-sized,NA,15,CASSPQRGSGTEAFF,TGTGCCAGCTCACCACAGCGGGGCTCAGGCACTGAAGCTTTCTTT
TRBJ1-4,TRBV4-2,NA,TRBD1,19,CASSQDGKSYRGPNEKLFF,TGTGCCAGCAGCCAAGATGGGAAAAGTTACAGGGGGCCTAATGAAAAACTGTTTTTT
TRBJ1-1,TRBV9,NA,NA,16,CASSVAWGSLNTEAFF,TGTGCCAGCAGCGTAGCATGGGGAAGCTTGAACACTGAAGCTTTCTTT
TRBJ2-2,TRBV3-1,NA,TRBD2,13,CASSRGLGVGLFF,TGTGCCAGCAGCCGAGGACTAGGGGTGGGGCTGTTTTTT
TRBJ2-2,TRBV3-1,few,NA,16,CASSQASPARTGELFF,TGTGCCAGCAGCCAAGCTTCTCCAGCCCGCACCGGGGAGCTGTTTTTT
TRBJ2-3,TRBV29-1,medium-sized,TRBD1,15,CSVDTGQGNTDTQYF,TGCAGCGTTGATACGGGACAGGGGAACACAGATACGCAGTATTTT
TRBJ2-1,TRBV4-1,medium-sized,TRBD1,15,CASSGPGQGYNEQFF,TGCGCCAGCAGCGGTCCGGGACAGGGGTACAATGAGCAGTTCTTC
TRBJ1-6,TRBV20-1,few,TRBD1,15,CSASRDRGPNSPLHF,TGCAGTGCTTCCCGGGACAGGGGCCCTAATTCACCCCTCCACTTT
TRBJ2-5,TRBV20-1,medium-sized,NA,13,CSASETVKETQYF,TGCAGTGCTAGTGAGACAGTTAAGGAGACCCAGTACTTC
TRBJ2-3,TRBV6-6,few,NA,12,CASSTTPDTQYF,TGTGCCAGCAGTACTACCCCAGATACGCAGTATTTT
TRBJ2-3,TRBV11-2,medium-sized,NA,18,CASSLDGPSDTSTDTQYF,TGTGCCAGCAGCTTAGACGGGCCTAGCGATACTAGCACAGATACGCAGTATTTT
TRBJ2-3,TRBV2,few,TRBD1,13,CASRWDRADTQYF,TGTGCCAGCAGGTGGGACAGGGCCGATACGCAGTATTTT
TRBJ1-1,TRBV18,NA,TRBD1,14,CASSPRDRGTEAFF,TGTGCCAGCTCACCGCGGGACAGGGGGACTGAAGCTTTCTTT
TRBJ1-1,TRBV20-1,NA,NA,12,CSARYGLVPAFF,TGCAGTGCTAGATATGGACTCGTCCCGGCTTTCTTT
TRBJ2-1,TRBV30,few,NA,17,CAWRGVGSSRLNNEQFF,TGTGCCTGGAGGGGGGTTGGATCGAGCAGACTTAACAATGAGCAGTTCTTC
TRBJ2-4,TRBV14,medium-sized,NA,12,CASSQAGPIQYF,TGTGCCAGCAGCCAAGCGGGGCCCATTCAGTACTTC
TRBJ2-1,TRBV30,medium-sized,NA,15,CAWSASLGSYNEQFF,TGTGCCTGGAGTGCTTCGCTAGGATCCTACAATGAGCAGTTCTTC
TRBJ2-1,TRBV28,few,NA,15,CASRGVKNAYNEQFF,TGTGCCAGCAGGGGGGTAAAGAACGCCTACAATGAGCAGTTCTTC
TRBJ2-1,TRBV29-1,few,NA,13,CSALTVQRQEQFF,TGCAGCGCCCTGACAGTGCAAAGGCAGGAGCAGTTCTTC
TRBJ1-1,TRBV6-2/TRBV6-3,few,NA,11,CASTNSGWPFF,TGTGCCAGCACCAATTCGGGTTGGCCTTTCTTT
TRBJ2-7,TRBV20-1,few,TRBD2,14,CSASPGTSGYDQYF,TGCAGTGCTAGCCCCGGGACTAGCGGCTACGACCAGTACTTC
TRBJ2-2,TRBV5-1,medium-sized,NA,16,CASSAAGTTNTGELFF,TGCGCCAGCAGCGCCGCCGGGACGACGAACACCGGGGAGCTGTTTTTT
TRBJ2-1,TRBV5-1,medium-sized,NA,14,CASSFGTLGDEQFF,TGCGCCAGCAGCTTCGGGACTCTCGGGGATGAGCAGTTCTTC
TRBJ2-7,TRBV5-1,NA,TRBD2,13,CASSREVGYEQYF,TGCGCCAGCAGCCGGGAGGTGGGGTACGAGCAGTACTTC
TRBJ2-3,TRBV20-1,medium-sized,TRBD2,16,CSAHGTSGRLADTQYF,TGCAGTGCTCACGGGACTAGCGGGAGGTTAGCAGATACGCAGTATTTT
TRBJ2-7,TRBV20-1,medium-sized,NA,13,CSAPGELTYEQYF,TGCAGTGCTCCAGGGGAGTTAACCTACGAGCAGTACTTC
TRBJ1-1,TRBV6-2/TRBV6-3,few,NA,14,CASNRLDQNTEAFF,TGTGCCAGCAATAGACTGGATCAGAACACTGAAGCTTTCTTT
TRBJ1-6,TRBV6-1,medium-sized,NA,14,CATAGGAGNSPLHF,TGTGCCACAGCTGGGGGGGCCGGGAATTCACCCCTCCACTTT